Below are 18 T cell receptor beta chains sequenced from a single sample in a study of blood T cells in healthy people across ages. Sample-barcoded 5' priming and a J-beta primer mix drove a second PCR of roughly 6 to 12 cycles. TCRdb passed the 5' RACE reads through MiXCR, listing each CDR3 protein once. Of fewer than 1,000,000 distinct CDR3 sequences in the sample, around two fifths are singletons; the top ten hold 15% to 25%. The source material was blood. These receptors all come from a man aged 55 to 69 in good health.

This clonotype was seen a handful of times. The J gene is TRBJ2-5, the V gene TRBV12-3 or TRBV12-4; tentative D call: TRBD2 (5 bases). Deletions cut 5 bases from V and 11 bases from J, with 18 bases between. The CDR3 consists of 13 residues. The CDR3 protein is CASSANRVGEQYF. In DNA, the CDR3 is TGTGCCAGCAGTGCTAATAGGGTGGGAGAGCAGTACTTC.

The V gene is TRBV5-1, the J gene TRBJ2-3; D gene uncertain. Trimming shortened V by 4 bases and J by 4 bases, and 10 bases separated the two germline ends. The CDR3 has 13 amino acids. CDR1 and CDR2 from the germline V gene are SGHRS and YFSETQ. CDR3 in amino acids: CASSVNYPDTQYF. In DNA, the CDR3 is TGCGCCAGCAGCGTAAACTACCCAGATACGCAGTATTTT.

V and J are TRBV10-3 and TRBJ2-1; 9 bases align to TRBD2. The CDR3 has 17 residues. Trimming cost V 2 bases and J 8 bases; bases outside gene matches: 13. Looked up from germline, CDR1 is ENHRY and CDR2 is SYGVKD. As DNA, the CDR3 is TGTGCCATCAGTGAGAGCGAGCGGGGGGCACGCAACGATGAGCAGTTCTTC. Encoded protein: CAISESERGARNDEQFF.

This clonotype was detected once. V gene TRBV2 combines with J gene TRBJ1-1, with D hard to call. Trimming shortened V by 4 bases and J by 1 base, and 10 bases separated the two germline ends. CDR1 and CDR2 (germline): SNHLY, FYNNEI. The CDR3 loop spans 14 amino acids. This chain's CDR3 is CASSVRWTNTEAFF. The CDR3 coding sequence is TGTGCCAGCAGTGTGCGGTGGACGAACACTGAAGCTTTCTTT. Full variable domain (rest looked up from reference TRBV2 and TRBJ1-1): EPEVTQTPSHQVTQMGQEVILRCVPISNHLYFYWYRQILGQKVEFLVSFYNNEISEKSEIFDDQFSVERPDGSNFTLKIRSTKLEDSAMYFCASSVRWTNTEAFFGQGTRLTVV.

This clonotype has just one count. CDR3 amino acids: CSAVNRGAGTEAFF. The CDR3, as DNA: TGCAGTGCGGTAAACAGGGGGGCTGGCACTGAAGCTTTCTTT. This chain connects TRBV20-1 to TRBJ1-1; 8 positions match TRBD1. The CDR3 runs to 14 residues. The germline gives CDR1 DFQATT, CDR2 SNEGSKA (reference sequence). J gave up 4 bases and V 6 bases, and 10 bases lay outside the gene matches.

The chain is built from TRBV6-2 or TRBV6-3 and TRBJ1-5; possible D gene TRBD1, 5 bases. CDR1 and CDR2 (germline): MNHEY, SVGEGT. The germline V and J ends were trimmed by 2 bases and 1 base, with 6 bases remaining between them. This CDR3 is built from 14 residues. The CDR3 region is CASSYPGSNQPQHF. The CDR3 coding sequence is TGTGCCAGCAGTTACCCAGGGAGCAATCAGCCCCAGCATTTT.

The chain recombines TRBV13 with TRBJ2-2; D is ambiguous. With 6 bases removed from V and 5 bases from J, the gap between germline ends came to 13 bases. CDR3 length: 14 amino acids. CDR1 and CDR2 from the germline V gene are PRHDT and FYEKMQ (reference sequence). The CDR3 here is CASSLEDRTGELFF. DNA of the CDR3: TGTGCCAGCAGTCTTGAGGACCGGACCGGGGAGCTGTTTTTT.

The CDR3 DNA reads TGTGCCAGCAGGCGAGAGGCGACTACCTACAATGAGCAGTTCTTC. Its protein is CASRREATTYNEQFF. The V gene is TRBV6-1, the J gene TRBJ2-1, with a possible D match to TRBD2 (5 bases). V gave up 6 bases and J gave up 2 bases, with 14 bases separating them. The germline gives CDR1 MNHNS, CDR2 SASEGT. This CDR3 is 15 amino acids long.

This clonotype was seen many times. The chain employs TRBV20-1 and TRBJ2-7; 10 bases line up with TRBD2. V was clipped by 0 bases and J by 3 bases; unmatched bases: 5. CDR1 is DFQATT, CDR2 SNEGSKA, per germline (reference sequence). The length of the CDR3 is 15 residues. CDR3 in amino acids: CSARDGLAAYYEQYF. Here the CDR3 DNA reads TGCAGTGCTAGAGACGGACTAGCGGCTTACTACGAGCAGTACTTC.

J is TRBJ2-3 and V is TRBV20-1; tentatively, D is TRBD2 (5 bases). The germline V and J ends were trimmed by 8 bases and 4 bases, with 10 bases remaining between them. This CDR3 spans 11 amino acids. From germline, CDR1 is DFQATT and CDR2 SNEGSKA (reference sequence). The CDR3 loop is CSPGMADTQYF. CDR3 nucleotide sequence: TGCAGTCCGGGGATGGCAGATACGCAGTATTTT.

The chain recombines TRBV5-6 with TRBJ2-7; TRBD1 aligns across 11 bases. The CDR3 sequence is 14 residues long. The junction had 6 bases not matched to a gene; V was cut back by 4 bases and J by 6 bases. Germline V gene sequence: CDR1 SGHDT, CDR2 YYEEEE. The CDR3 coding sequence is TGTGCCAGCAGCAGGCCGGGACAGGGGGGCGAGCAGTACTTC. It is translated as CASSRPGQGGEQYF.

The chain links TRBV7-2 to TRBJ1-5; D not certain. The CDR3 covers 13 residues. Germline CDR1 SGHTA, CDR2 FQGNSA. Trimming took off 1 base at V and 12 bases at J, with 13 bases between the two ends. The CDR3, as DNA: TGTGCCAGCAGCTTAGAGGGTGAGCAGGTCCAGCATTTT. It translates to CASSLEGEQVQHF.

This clonotype was detected a few times. The chain joins TRBV25-1 to TRBJ1-1; D perhaps matches TRBD1 (6 bases). This CDR3 is 15 amino acids long. With 5 bases removed from V and 1 base from J, the gap between germline ends came to 14 bases. Germline V CDR1 and CDR2: MGHDK, SYGVNS. CDR3 residues: CASSRPGTTNTEAFF. The DNA for the CDR3 is TGTGCCAGCAGTCGCCCCGGGACAACGAACACTGAAGCTTTCTTT.

This clonotype was counted only a few times. This chain connects TRBV7-3 to TRBJ2-5, with D possibly called TRBD1 or TRBD2 (5 bases each). Trimming took 0 bases from V and 5 from J, leaving 13 bases between them. The germline V gene encodes CDR1 SGHTA and CDR2 FQGTGA. CDR3 length: 15 amino acids. CDR3 in DNA: TGTGCCAGCAGCTTAACGTCTAGTCGGGGCGAGACCCAGTACTTC. It specifies CASSLTSSRGETQYF.

This clonotype came up a few times. V gene TRBV20-1 combines with J gene TRBJ1-6, with D unclear. CDR3 length equals 15 residues. Trimming removed 6 bases from V and 7 bases from J, with 19 bases in between. The germline gives CDR1 DFQATT, CDR2 SNEGSKA (reference sequence). DNA of the CDR3: TGCAGTGCCCCCGTCCCCGGGTTTGCCAATTCACCCCTCCACTTT. Translation gives CSAPVPGFANSPLHF.

This clonotype was seen more than once but under ten times. V is TRBV6-2 or TRBV6-3 and J is TRBJ2-2; D is possibly TRBD2 (6 bases). V was cut by 6 bases and J by 4 bases, with 12 bases left in between. Germline values: CDR1 MNHEY, CDR2 SVGEGT. The CDR3 is 14 residues long. The CDR3 nucleotides read TGTGCCAGCAGAGGGAGGACAAGCACCGGGGAGCTGTTTTTT. Its translation: CASRGRTSTGELFF.

V usage is TRBV28 and J usage is TRBJ1-2; a possible D gene is TRBD1 (5 bases). The CDR3 spans 13 residues. Germline-derived CDR1 and CDR2 are MDHEN and SYDVKM. V gave up 2 bases and J gave up 8 bases, with 12 bases separating them. The DNA for the CDR3 is TGTGCCAGCAGTTTAAACCAGGGCACGGGCTACACCTTC. As protein: CASSLNQGTGYTF.

The chain is built from TRBV29-1 and TRBJ2-1; D is unclear. This CDR3 contains 13 residues. Germline V lookup: CDR1 SQVTM, CDR2 ANQGSEA. The germline V and J ends were trimmed by 6 bases and 10 bases, with 19 bases remaining between them. The CDR3 DNA reads as TGCAGCGTGGGTAGGGTCGACTCCTACGAGCAGTTCTTC. Translated, it gives CSVGRVDSYEQFF.